This T cell receptor (beta chain) was obtained from a study of T cell changes during pregnancy in multiple sclerosis. TCRdb keeps only in-frame clones here, not all; method: immunoSEQ multiplex PCR. The sample has approximately 32,000 clones; about 92% are singletons. Trimming shortened V by 6 bases and J by 0 bases, and 14 bases separated the two germline ends. CDR3 size: 15 residues. The V gene's germline CDR1 is MNHEY and CDR2 SMNVEV (reference sequence). The sequence came from a female donor with multiple sclerosis, enrolled in a pregnancy study. The source material was CD4+ T cells from peripheral blood mononuclear cells, sampled in the second trimester of pregnancy. The chain joins TRBV27 to TRBJ1-1; D unresolved. In DNA, the CDR3 is TGTGCCAGCAGAACGAACACCAGGTTGAACACTGAAGCTTTCTTT. It is translated as CASRTNTRLNTEAFF.